This is a list of T cell receptor beta chains from one sample in a study of cytomegalovirus exposure and HLA in healthy donors. The repertoire was sequenced with immunoSEQ multiplex PCR; TCRdb's copy has only in-frame clones and lacks some. Among about 130,000 clones listed, approximately 82% were seen once. The sequencing sample was made of PBMCs. All receptors come from a middle-aged man in good health and CMV-seronegative. The CDR3 runs from the conserved cysteine through the conserved F or W. The order of the fields is D gene, V gene, clone size, J gene, CDR3 DNA, CDR3 protein. D genes are given only for firm matches. Clone size is stated in some rows and not others, as once, few, many or a class when expanded.

d_gene: TRBD1; v_gene: TRBV7-2; abundance: once; j_gene: TRBJ2-5; CDR3nt: TGTGCCAGCAGCTTGGGGACAGGGGCAGGGCTTCAGACCCAGTACTTC; CDR3aa: CASSLGTGAGLQTQYF
d_gene: NA; v_gene: TRBV29-1; abundance: NA; j_gene: TRBJ2-7; CDR3nt: TGCAGCGTTGAACTTGGAGGGACCGAGCAGTACTTC; CDR3aa: CSVELGGTEQYF
d_gene: NA; v_gene: TRBV19; abundance: NA; j_gene: TRBJ1-1; CDR3nt: TGTGCCAGTACCATGGGGGGCACTGAAGCTTTCTTT; CDR3aa: CASTMGGTEAFF
d_gene: NA; v_gene: TRBV15; abundance: NA; j_gene: TRBJ2-1; CDR3nt: TGTGCCACCAGCAGAGATTTATCTTCCGGGGGCAATGAGCAGTTCTTC; CDR3aa: CATSRDLSSGGNEQFF
d_gene: TRBD1; v_gene: TRBV4-1; abundance: NA; j_gene: TRBJ2-3; CDR3nt: TGCGCCAGCAGCCAAGGGGACAGGAGCACAGATACGCAGTATTTT; CDR3aa: CASSQGDRSTDTQYF
d_gene: TRBD1; v_gene: TRBV9; abundance: NA; j_gene: TRBJ1-6; CDR3nt: TGTGCCAGCAGCGCCGGGACAGGGACATCACCCCTCCACTTT; CDR3aa: CASSAGTGTSPLHF
d_gene: TRBD2; v_gene: TRBV5-1; abundance: NA; j_gene: TRBJ2-1; CDR3nt: TGCGCCAGCAGCTCGGGACTAGCGGGGGGTTACAATGAGCAGTTCTTC; CDR3aa: CASSSGLAGGYNEQFF
d_gene: TRBD1; v_gene: TRBV10-3; abundance: NA; j_gene: TRBJ1-2; CDR3nt: TGTGCCATCAGGCGGCAGGGGGAGGACTATGGCTACACCTTC; CDR3aa: CAIRRQGEDYGYTF
d_gene: TRBD2; v_gene: TRBV29-1; abundance: NA; j_gene: TRBJ2-1; CDR3nt: TGCAGCGCCCGCCAGGGACTAGCGGGGATTAATGAGCAGTTCTTC; CDR3aa: CSARQGLAGINEQFF
d_gene: NA; v_gene: TRBV5-6; abundance: few; j_gene: TRBJ1-1; CDR3nt: TGTGCCAGCAACTCGGGGGATATGAACACTGAAGCTTTCTTT; CDR3aa: CASNSGDMNTEAFF
d_gene: TRBD2; v_gene: TRBV29-1; abundance: NA; j_gene: TRBJ2-1; CDR3nt: TGCAGCGTTGAAGATGGGCGGGGGGGGTTCTTC; CDR3aa: CSVEDGRGGFF
d_gene: NA; v_gene: TRBV5-4; abundance: NA; j_gene: TRBJ2-5; CDR3nt: TGTGCCAGCAGCTTAGACAGGCAAGAGACCCAGTACTTC; CDR3aa: CASSLDRQETQYF
d_gene: TRBD1; v_gene: TRBV27; abundance: NA; j_gene: TRBJ2-3; CDR3nt: TGTGCCAGCACGGGACAGGGCGGCACAGATACGCAGTATTTT; CDR3aa: CASTGQGGTDTQYF
d_gene: TRBD2; v_gene: TRBV10-2; abundance: few; j_gene: TRBJ2-3; CDR3nt: TGCGCCACCTCGTTGGTCCTAGCGGAGTCAGATACGCAGTATTTT; CDR3aa: CATSLVLAESDTQYF
d_gene: TRBD1; v_gene: TRBV2; abundance: NA; j_gene: TRBJ2-7; CDR3nt: TGTGCCAGCAGCCTACAGGGGGCCTACGAGCAGTACTTC; CDR3aa: CASSLQGAYEQYF
d_gene: NA; v_gene: TRBV25-1; abundance: NA; j_gene: TRBJ2-2; CDR3nt: TGTGCCAGCAGTGGGGCCCCAGGGTGGGGGAACACCGGGGAGCTGTTTTTT; CDR3aa: CASSGAPGWGNTGELFF
d_gene: TRBD2; v_gene: TRBV6-6; abundance: few; j_gene: TRBJ2-1; CDR3nt: TGTGCCAGCAGTTCAAGGAGCGGGGGTTCCTACAATGAGCAGTTCTTC; CDR3aa: CASSSRSGGSYNEQFF
d_gene: NA; v_gene: TRBV9; abundance: NA; j_gene: TRBJ1-2; CDR3nt: TGTGCCAGCGGCACAGGAAACTATGGCTACACCTTC; CDR3aa: CASGTGNYGYTF
d_gene: NA; v_gene: TRBV29-1; abundance: NA; j_gene: TRBJ1-2; CDR3nt: TGCAGCGTTGCAACAGGTTCGAACTATGGCTACACCTTC; CDR3aa: CSVATGSNYGYTF
d_gene: TRBD2; v_gene: TRBV6-1; abundance: NA; j_gene: TRBJ2-1; CDR3nt: TGTGCCAGCATGCGGGGGGGCCCCTACAATGAGCAGTTCTTC; CDR3aa: CASMRGGPYNEQFF
d_gene: NA; v_gene: TRBV15; abundance: NA; j_gene: TRBJ2-1; CDR3nt: TGTGCCACCAGAGAGGGTACCGGGCGGAAGTTCTTC; CDR3aa: CATREGTGRKFF
d_gene: NA; v_gene: TRBV5-1; abundance: NA; j_gene: TRBJ1-1; CDR3nt: TGCGCCAGCAGCCCCCGGCCCGCGGCATTGAACACTGAAGCTTTCTTT; CDR3aa: CASSPRPAALNTEAFF
d_gene: TRBD1; v_gene: TRBV5-1; abundance: NA; j_gene: TRBJ1-1; CDR3nt: TGCGCCAGCAGCTCACAGGGGAGTTACACTGAAGCTTTCTTT; CDR3aa: CASSSQGSYTEAFF
d_gene: NA; v_gene: TRBV2; abundance: NA; j_gene: TRBJ1-2; CDR3nt: TGTGCCAGCACCTCCGACAGTTATGGCTACACCTTC; CDR3aa: CASTSDSYGYTF
d_gene: TRBD1; v_gene: TRBV2; abundance: few; j_gene: TRBJ1-1; CDR3nt: TGTGCCAGCATGGTGGGACAGGCGACTGAAGCTTTCTTT; CDR3aa: CASMVGQATEAFF
d_gene: TRBD1; v_gene: TRBV4-3; abundance: few; j_gene: TRBJ2-7; CDR3nt: TGCGCCAGCAGCCACGGGGACAGGGACCACGAGCAGTACTTC; CDR3aa: CASSHGDRDHEQYF
d_gene: NA; v_gene: TRBV19; abundance: NA; j_gene: TRBJ2-3; CDR3nt: TGTGCCAGTACGTGGGGAGCGGATGGCACAGATACGCAGTATTTT; CDR3aa: CASTWGADGTDTQYF
d_gene: NA; v_gene: TRBV4-1; abundance: once; j_gene: TRBJ1-5; CDR3nt: TGCGCCAGCAGCCAAGTACAGGGTAGCAATCAGCCCCAGCATTTT; CDR3aa: CASSQVQGSNQPQHF
d_gene: TRBD1; v_gene: TRBV6-5; abundance: NA; j_gene: TRBJ2-7; CDR3nt: TGTGCCAGCAGTTCACCGGGACAGGGCTACGAGCAGTACTTC; CDR3aa: CASSSPGQGYEQYF
d_gene: TRBD2; v_gene: TRBV9; abundance: NA; j_gene: TRBJ2-6; CDR3nt: TGTGCCAGCAGCGTAGGGGCGGGGGCTGGGGCCAACGTCCTGACTTTC; CDR3aa: CASSVGAGAGANVLTF
d_gene: TRBD2; v_gene: TRBV6-4; abundance: NA; j_gene: TRBJ2-2; CDR3nt: TGTGCCAGCAGTGACTCTAGCGGGGGGGCCACCGGGGAGCTGTTTTTT; CDR3aa: CASSDSSGGATGELFF